The T cell receptor (beta chain) described here comes from a study of T cell clonotyping in hematopoietic cell transplantation. This table comes from immunoSEQ multiplex PCR, and its TCRdb copy is limited to in-frame clones, with some not included. The data hold 60,000 to 75,000 clones, with 94% observed a single time. Germline CDR1 is LNHDA and CDR2 is SQIVND (reference sequence). V lost 4 bases and J lost 4; bases outside the gene matches: 3. This CDR3 has 13 residues. Source material: peripheral blood mononuclear cells. The chain has TRBV19 and TRBJ1-2; 7 nucleotides agree with TRBD1. The clonotype was recovered from a man aged 45-65 years in good health. Some clones in this sample may be carry-over from other donors' samples. The CDR3 region has the DNA TGTGCCAGTAGTACCGGGACAGTCTATGGCTACACCTTC. As protein: CASSTGTVYGYTF. Combining the CDR3 with reference TRBV19 and TRBJ1-2 gives the whole variable domain DGGITQSPKYLFRKEGQNVTLSCEQNLNHDAMYWYRQDPGQGLRLIYYSQIVNDFQKGDIAEGYSVSREKKESFPLTVTSAQKNPTAFYLCASSTGTVYGYTFGSGTRLTVV.